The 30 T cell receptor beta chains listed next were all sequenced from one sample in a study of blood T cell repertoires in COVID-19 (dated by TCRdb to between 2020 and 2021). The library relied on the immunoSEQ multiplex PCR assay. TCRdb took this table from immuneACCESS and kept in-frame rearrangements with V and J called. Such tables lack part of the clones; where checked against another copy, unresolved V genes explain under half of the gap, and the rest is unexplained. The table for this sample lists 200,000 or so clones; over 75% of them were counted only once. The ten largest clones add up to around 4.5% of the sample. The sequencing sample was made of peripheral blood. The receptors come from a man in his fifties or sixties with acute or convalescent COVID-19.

The chain's CDR3 is CASSYSGLAAYEQYF. Here the CDR3 DNA reads TGTGCCAGCAGTTACTCGGGACTAGCGGCCTACGAGCAGTACTTC. The chain has TRBV6-5 and TRBJ2-7, with 11 bases lining up with TRBD2. The V and J ends lost 0 bases and 2 bases, in that order; junction bases with no gene match: 0. The CDR3 has 15 residues. CDR1 MNHEY and CDR2 SVGAGI come from the germline V gene.

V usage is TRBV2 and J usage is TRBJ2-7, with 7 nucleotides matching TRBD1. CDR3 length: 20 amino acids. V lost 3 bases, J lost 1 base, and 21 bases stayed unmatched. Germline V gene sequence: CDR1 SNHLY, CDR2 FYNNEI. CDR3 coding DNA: TGTGCCAGCAGTGATAGTGGGAGCGGCAGGGGGTCGCTCAAGTCCTACGAGCAGTACTTC. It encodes CASSDSGSGRGSLKSYEQYF.

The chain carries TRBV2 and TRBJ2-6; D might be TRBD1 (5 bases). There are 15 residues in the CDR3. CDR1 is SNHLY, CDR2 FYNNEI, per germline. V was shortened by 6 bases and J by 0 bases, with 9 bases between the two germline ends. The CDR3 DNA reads TGTGCCAGCAGAAAAGGGGTCTCTGGGGCCAACGTCCTGACTTTC. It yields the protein CASRKGVSGANVLTF.

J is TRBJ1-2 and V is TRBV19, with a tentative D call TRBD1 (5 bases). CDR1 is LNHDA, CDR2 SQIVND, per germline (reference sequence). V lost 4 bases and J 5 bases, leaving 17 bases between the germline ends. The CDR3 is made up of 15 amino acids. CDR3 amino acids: CASSTGPSSRYGYTF. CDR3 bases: TGTGCCAGTAGTACAGGGCCGTCTTCCCGTTATGGCTACACCTTC.

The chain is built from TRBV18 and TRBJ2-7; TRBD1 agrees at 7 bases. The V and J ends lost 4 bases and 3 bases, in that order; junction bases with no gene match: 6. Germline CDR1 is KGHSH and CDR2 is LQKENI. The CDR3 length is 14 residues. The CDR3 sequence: CASSQQGKGYEQYF. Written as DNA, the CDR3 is TGTGCCAGCTCACAACAGGGGAAGGGCTACGAGCAGTACTTC. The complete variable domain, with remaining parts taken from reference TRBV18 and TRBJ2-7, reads NAGVMQNPRHLVRRRGQEARLRCSPMKGHSHVYWYRQLPEEGLKFMVYLQKENIIDESGMPKERFSAEFPKEGPSILRIQQVVRGDSAAYFCASSQQGKGYEQYFGPGTRLTVT.

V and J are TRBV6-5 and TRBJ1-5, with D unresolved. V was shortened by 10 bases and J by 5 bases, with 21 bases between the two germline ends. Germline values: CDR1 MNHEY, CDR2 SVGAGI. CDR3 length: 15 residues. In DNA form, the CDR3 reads TGTGCCACCTCCCCAGGAACGGGAAACTATCAGCCCCAGCATTTT. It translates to CATSPGTGNYQPQHF.

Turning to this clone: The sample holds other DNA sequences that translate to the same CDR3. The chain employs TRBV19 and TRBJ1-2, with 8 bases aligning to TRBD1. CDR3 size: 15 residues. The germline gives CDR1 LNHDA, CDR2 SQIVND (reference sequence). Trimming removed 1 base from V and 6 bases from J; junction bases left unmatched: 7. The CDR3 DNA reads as TGTGCCAGTAGTATAGGGGGGCAGGGGGCTGATGGCTACACCTTC. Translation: CASSIGGQGADGYTF.

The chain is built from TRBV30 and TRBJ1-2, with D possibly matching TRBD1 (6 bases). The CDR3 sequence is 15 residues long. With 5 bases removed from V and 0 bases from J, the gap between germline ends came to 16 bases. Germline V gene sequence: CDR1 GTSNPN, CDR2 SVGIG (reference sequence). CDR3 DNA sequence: TGTGCCTGGGTCCCGACAGGACTAGCTAACTATGGCTACACCTTC. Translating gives CAWVPTGLANYGYTF.

The CDR3 DNA follows: TGTGCCAGCTCACCTCCCTCGACAGGAGAGGGGTTTGAGCAGTACTTC. Translating gives CASSPPSTGEGFEQYF. The chain employs TRBV18 and TRBJ2-7; D is possibly TRBD1 (6 bases). The CDR3 contains 16 residues. With 3 bases removed from V and 7 bases from J, the gap between germline ends came to 22 bases. Germline V gene data show CDR1 as KGHSH and CDR2 as LQKENI.

CDR3 DNA: TGCGCCAGCAGCTTGGGGCAGGAGGGTAATGGCTACACCTTC. Protein product: CASSLGQEGNGYTF. The chain uses TRBV5-1 and TRBJ1-2; D is unclear. Germline CDR1 is SGHRS and CDR2 is YFSETQ. The ends were cut back, 0 bases at V and 6 bases at J, with 12 bases in the middle. The CDR3 consists of 14 residues.

Here the CDR3 DNA reads TGTGCCAGCAGCCCCCGGGACAACTCCTACGAGCAGTACTTC. It is translated as CASSPRDNSYEQYF. The chain has TRBV5-4 and TRBJ2-7; a weak D match, TRBD1 (6 bases). CDR3 length: 14 amino acids. Trimming pared 4 bases from V and 0 bases from J, leaving 11 bases between. Germline V gives CDR1 SGHNT, CDR2 YYREEE (reference sequence).

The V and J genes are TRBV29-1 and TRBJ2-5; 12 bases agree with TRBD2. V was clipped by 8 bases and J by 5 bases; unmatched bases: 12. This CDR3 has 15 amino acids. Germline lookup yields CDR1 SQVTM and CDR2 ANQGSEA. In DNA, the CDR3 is TGCAGCATGCGACTAGCGGGGGACCCCCGGGAGACCCAGTACTTC. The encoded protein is CSMRLAGDPRETQYF.

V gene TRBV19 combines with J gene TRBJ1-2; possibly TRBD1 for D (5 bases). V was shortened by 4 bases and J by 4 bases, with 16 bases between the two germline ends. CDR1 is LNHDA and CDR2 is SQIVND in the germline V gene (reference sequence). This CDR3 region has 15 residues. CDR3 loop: CASSKSREMSYGYTF. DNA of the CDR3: TGTGCCAGTAGTAAAAGCAGGGAAATGAGCTATGGCTACACCTTC.

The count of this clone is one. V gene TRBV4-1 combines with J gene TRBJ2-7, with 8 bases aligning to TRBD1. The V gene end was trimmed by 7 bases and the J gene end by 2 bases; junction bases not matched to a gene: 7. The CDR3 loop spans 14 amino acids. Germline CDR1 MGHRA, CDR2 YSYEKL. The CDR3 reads CASTQRTGPYEQYF. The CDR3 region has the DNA TGCGCCAGCACTCAAAGGACAGGGCCCTACGAGCAGTACTTC.

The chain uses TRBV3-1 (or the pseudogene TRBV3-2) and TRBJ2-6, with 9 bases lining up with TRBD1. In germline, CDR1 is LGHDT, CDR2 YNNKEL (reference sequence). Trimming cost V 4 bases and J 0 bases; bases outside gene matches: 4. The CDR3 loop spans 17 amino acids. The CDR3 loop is CASSLGQGSSGANVLTF. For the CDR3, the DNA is TGTGCCAGCAGCCTTGGACAGGGGTCCTCTGGGGCCAACGTCCTGACTTTC.

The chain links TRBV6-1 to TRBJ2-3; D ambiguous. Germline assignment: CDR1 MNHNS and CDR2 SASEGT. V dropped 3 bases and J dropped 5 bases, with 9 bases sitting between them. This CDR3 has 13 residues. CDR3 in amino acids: CASSDVGKDTQYF. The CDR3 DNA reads TGTGCCAGCAGTGACGTGGGCAAAGATACGCAGTATTTT.

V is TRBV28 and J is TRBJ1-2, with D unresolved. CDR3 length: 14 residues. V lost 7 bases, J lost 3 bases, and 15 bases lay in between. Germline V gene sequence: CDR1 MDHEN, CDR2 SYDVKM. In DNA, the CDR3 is TGTGCCAGCATAGAACACCGGGGAGACTATGGCTACACCTTC. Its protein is CASIEHRGDYGYTF.

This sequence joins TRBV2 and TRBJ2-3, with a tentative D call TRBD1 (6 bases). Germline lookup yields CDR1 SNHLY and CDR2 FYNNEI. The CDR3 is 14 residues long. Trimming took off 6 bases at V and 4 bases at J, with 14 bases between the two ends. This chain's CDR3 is CASSGVTGSDTQYF. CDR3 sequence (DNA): TGTGCCAGCAGCGGCGTGACAGGTTCAGATACGCAGTATTTT.

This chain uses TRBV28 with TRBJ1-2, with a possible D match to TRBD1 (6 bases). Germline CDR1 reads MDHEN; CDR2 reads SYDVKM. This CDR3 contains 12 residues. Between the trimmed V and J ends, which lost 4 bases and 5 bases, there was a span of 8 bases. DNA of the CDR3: TGTGCCAGCAGTTCAGGACAGTATGGCTACACCTTC. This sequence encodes CASSSGQYGYTF.

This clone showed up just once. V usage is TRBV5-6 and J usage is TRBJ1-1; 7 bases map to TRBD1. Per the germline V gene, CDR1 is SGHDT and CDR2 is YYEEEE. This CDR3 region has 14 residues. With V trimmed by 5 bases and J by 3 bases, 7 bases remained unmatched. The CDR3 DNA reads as TGTGCCAGCAGTAAGGGGGCCGGGGACACTGAAGCTTTCTTT. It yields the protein CASSKGAGDTEAFF.

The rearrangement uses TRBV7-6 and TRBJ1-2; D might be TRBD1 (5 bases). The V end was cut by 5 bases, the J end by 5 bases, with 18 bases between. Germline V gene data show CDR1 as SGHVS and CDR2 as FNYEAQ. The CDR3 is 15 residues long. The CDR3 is CASSPSPQGKYGYTF. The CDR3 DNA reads TGTGCCAGCAGCCCGTCTCCCCAGGGAAAGTATGGCTACACCTTC. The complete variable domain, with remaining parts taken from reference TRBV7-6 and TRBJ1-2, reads GAGVSQSPRYKVTKRGQDVALRCDPISGHVSLYWYRQALGQGPEFLTYFNYEAQQDKSGLPNDRFSAERPEGSISTLTIQRTEQRDSAMYRCASSPSPQGKYGYTFGSGTRLTVV.

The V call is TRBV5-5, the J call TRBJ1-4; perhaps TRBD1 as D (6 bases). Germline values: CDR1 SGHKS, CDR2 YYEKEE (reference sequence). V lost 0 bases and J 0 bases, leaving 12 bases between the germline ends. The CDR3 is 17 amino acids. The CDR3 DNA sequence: TGTGCCAGCAGCTTGGAGGTTTCAGGGGCAACTAATGAAAAACTGTTTTTT. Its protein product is CASSLEVSGATNEKLFF.

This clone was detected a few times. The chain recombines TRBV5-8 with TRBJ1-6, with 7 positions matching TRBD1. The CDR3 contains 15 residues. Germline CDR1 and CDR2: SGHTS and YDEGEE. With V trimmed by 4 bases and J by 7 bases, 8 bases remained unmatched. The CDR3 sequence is CASSQRQGPNSPLHF. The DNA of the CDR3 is TGTGCCAGCAGCCAGCGACAGGGTCCCAATTCACCCCTCCACTTT. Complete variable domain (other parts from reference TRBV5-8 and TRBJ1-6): EAGVTQSPTHLIKTRGQQATLRCSPISGHTSVYWYQQALGLGLQFLLWYDEGEERNRGNFPPRFSGRQFPNYSSELNVNALELEDSALYLCASSQRQGPNSPLHFGNGTRLTVT.

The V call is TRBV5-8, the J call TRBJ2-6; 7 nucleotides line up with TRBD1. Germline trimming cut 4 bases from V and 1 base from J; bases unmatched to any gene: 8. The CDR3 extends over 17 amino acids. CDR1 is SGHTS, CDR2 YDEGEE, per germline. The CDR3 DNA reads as TGTGCCAGCAGCCCTGGACAGGCCCCTTCTGGGGCCAACGTCCTGACTTTC. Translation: CASSPGQAPSGANVLTF.

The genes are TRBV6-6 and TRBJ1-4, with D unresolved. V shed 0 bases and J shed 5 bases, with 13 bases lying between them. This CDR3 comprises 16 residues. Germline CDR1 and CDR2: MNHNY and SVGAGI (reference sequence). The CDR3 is CASSYSSRRGNEKLFF. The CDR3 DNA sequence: TGTGCCAGCAGTTACTCTAGTCGACGCGGCAATGAAAAACTGTTTTTT.

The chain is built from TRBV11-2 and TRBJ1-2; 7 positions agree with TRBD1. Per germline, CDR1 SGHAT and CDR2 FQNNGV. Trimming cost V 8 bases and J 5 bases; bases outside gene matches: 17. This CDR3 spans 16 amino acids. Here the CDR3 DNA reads TGTGCCAGCGCTGGGACAGCCCGAACCATAACTTATGGCTACACCTTC. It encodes CASAGTARTITYGYTF.

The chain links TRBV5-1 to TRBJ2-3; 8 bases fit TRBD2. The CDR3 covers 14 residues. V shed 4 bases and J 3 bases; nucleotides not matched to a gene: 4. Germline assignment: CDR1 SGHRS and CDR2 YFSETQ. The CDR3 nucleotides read TGCGCCAGCAGCCCAATAGCGGGGACAGATACGCAGTATTTT. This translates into CASSPIAGTDTQYF.

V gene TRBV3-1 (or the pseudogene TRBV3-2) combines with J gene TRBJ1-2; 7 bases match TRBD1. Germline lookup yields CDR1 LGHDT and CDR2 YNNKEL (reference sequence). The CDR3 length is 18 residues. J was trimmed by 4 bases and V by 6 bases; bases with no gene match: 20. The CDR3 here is CASSHYYLDRSLFYGYTF. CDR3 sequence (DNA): TGTGCCAGCAGTCATTACTATTTGGACAGGTCGCTATTCTATGGCTACACCTTC.

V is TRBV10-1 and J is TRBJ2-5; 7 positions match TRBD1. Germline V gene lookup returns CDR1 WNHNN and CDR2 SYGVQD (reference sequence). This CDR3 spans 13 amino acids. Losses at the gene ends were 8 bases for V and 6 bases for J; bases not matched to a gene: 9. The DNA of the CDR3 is TGCGCCAGCGCAGGGACAGAGACGCAGACCCAGTACTTC. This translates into CASAGTETQTQYF.

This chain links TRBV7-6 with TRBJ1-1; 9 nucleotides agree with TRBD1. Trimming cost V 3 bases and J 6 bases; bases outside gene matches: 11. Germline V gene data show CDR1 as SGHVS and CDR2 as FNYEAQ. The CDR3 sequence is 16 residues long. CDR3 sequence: CASSLGRTGEKAEAFF. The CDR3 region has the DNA TGTGCCAGCAGCTTGGGGAGGACAGGGGAGAAGGCTGAAGCTTTCTTT.